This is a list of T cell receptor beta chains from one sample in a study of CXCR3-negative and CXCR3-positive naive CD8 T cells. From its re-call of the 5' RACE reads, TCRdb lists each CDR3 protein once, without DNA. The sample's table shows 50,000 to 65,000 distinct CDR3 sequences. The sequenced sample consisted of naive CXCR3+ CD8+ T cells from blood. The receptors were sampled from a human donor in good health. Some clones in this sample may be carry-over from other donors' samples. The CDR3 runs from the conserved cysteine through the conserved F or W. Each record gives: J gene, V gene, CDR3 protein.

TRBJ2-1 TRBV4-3 CASSQDFRLVNEQFF
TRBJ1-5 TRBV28 CAIAGSSNQPQHF
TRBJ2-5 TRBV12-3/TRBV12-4 CASSNRVIEVRETQYF
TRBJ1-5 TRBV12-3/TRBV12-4 CASSGGQDSQHF
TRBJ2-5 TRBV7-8 CASSSPADRSPETQYF
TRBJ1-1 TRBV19 CASSIGGPAEAFF
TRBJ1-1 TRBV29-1 CSVEDKNTEAFF
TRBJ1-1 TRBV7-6 CASTTPGVMNTEAFF
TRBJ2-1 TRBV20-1 CSASRTGVSYNEQFF
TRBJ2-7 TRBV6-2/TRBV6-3 CASGTGGTYEQYF
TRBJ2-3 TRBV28 CASSDLLLSTDTQYF
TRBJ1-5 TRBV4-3 CASSQERFSNQPQHF
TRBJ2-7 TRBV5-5 CASSLGSPSYEQYF
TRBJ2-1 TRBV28 CASRSGGPLLEQFF
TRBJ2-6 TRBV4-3 CASSQDASSGANVLTF
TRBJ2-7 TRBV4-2 CASSQGTVGEQYF